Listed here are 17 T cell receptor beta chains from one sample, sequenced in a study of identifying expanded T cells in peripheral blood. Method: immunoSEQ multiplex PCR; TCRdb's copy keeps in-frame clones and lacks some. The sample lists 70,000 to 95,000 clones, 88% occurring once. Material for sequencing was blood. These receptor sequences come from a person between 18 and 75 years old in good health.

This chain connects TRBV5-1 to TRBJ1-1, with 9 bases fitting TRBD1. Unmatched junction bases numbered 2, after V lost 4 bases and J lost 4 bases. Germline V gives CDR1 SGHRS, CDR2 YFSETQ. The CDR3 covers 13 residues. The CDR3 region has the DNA TGCGCCAGCAGCGTGACAGGGGGCACTGAAGCTTTCTTT. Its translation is CASSVTGGTEAFF. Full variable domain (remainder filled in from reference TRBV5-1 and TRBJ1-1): KAGVTQTPRYLIKTRGQQVTLSCSPISGHRSVSWYQQTPGQGLQFLFEYFSETQRNKGNFPGRFSGRQFSNSRSEMNVSTLELGDSALYLCASSVTGGTEAFFGQGTRLTVV.

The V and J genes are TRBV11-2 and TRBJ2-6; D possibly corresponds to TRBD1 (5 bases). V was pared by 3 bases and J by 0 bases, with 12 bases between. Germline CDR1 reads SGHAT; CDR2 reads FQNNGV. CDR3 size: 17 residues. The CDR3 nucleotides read TGTGCCAGCAGCTTTAGGGGTCAGGGCTCTGGGGCCAACGTCCTGACTTTC. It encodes CASSFRGQGSGANVLTF.

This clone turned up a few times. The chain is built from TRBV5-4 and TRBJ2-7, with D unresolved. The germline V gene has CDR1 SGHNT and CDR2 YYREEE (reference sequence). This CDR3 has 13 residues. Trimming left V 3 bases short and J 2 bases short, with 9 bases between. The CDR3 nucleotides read TGTGCCAGCAGCTCCTCCAGCCCCTACGAGCAGTACTTC. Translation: CASSSSSPYEQYF. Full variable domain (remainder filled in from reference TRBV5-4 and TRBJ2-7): ETGVTQSPTHLIKTRGQQVTLRCSSQSGHNTVSWYQQALGQGPQFIFQYYREEENGRGNFPPRFSGLQFPNYSSELNVNALELDDSALYLCASSSSSPYEQYFGPGTRLTVT.

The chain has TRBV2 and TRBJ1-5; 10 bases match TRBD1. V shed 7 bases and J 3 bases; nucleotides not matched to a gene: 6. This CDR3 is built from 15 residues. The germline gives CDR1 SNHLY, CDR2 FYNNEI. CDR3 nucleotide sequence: TGTGCCAGCAACCGGGACAGGGGACCCAATCAGCCCCAGCATTTT. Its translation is CASNRDRGPNQPQHF. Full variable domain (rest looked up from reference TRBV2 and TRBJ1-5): EPEVTQTPSHQVTQMGQEVILRCVPISNHLYFYWYRQILGQKVEFLVSFYNNEISEKSEIFDDQFSVERPDGSNFTLKIRSTKLEDSAMYFCASNRDRGPNQPQHFGDGTRLSIL.

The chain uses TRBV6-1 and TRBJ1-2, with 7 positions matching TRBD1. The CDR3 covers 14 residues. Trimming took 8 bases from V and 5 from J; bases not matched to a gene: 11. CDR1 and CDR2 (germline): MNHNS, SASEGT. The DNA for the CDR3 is TGTGCCAGCTTCGGCGTGGGACAGTCGTATGGCTACACCTTC. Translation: CASFGVGQSYGYTF.

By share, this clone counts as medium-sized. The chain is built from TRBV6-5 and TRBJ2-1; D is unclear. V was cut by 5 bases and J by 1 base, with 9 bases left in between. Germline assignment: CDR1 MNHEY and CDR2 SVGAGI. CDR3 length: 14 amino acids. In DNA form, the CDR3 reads TGTGCCAGCAGTGAGGAGCCTTCCTACAATGAGCAGTTCTTC. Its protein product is CASSEEPSYNEQFF.

The CDR3: CASSTRDNYGYTF. The CDR3 DNA sequence: TGTGCCAGTAGTACCCGGGACAACTATGGCTACACCTTC. This sequence joins TRBV19 and TRBJ1-2; tentatively, D is TRBD1 (5 bases). CDR1 is LNHDA, CDR2 SQIVND, per germline (reference sequence). Trimming removed 4 bases from V and 2 bases from J, with 8 bases in between. CDR3 length: 13 residues.

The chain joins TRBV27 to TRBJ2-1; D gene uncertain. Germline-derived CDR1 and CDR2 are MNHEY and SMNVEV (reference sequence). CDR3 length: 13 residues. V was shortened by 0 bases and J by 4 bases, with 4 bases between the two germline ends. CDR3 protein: CASSLSRYNEQFF. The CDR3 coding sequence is TGTGCCAGCAGTTTATCCCGATACAATGAGCAGTTCTTC.

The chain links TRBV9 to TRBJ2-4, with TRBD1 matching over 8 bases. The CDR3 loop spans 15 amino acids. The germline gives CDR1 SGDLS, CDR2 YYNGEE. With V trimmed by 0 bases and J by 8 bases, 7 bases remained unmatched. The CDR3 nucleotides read TGTGCCAGCAGCGTAGGTGTCGCAGGGGGCGACATTCAGTACTTC. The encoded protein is CASSVGVAGGDIQYF. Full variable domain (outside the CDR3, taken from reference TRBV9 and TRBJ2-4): DSGVTQTPKHLITATGQRVTLRCSPRSGDLSVYWYQQSLDQGLQFLIQYYNGEERAKGNILERFSAQQFPDLHSELNLSSLELGDSALYFCASSVGVAGGDIQYFGAGTRLSVL.

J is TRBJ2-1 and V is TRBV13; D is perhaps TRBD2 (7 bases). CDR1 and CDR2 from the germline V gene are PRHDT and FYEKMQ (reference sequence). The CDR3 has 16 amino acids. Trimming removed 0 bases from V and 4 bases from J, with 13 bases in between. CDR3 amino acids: CASSLGLGGVYNEQFF. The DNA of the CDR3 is TGTGCCAGCAGCTTAGGTTTAGGGGGGGTATACAATGAGCAGTTCTTC.

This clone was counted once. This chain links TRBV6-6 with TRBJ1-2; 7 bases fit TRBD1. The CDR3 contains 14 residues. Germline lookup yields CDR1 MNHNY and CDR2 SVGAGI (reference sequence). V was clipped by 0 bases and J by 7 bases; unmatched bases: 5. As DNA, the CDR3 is TGTGCCAGCAGTTACTCCATGACAGGGAGTGGCTACACCTTC. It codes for CASSYSMTGSGYTF.

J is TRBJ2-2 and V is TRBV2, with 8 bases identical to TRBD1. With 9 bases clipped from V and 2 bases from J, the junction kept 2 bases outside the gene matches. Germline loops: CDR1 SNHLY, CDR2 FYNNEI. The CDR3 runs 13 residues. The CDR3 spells CARGQGNTGELFF. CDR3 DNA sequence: TGTGCCAGAGGACAGGGTAACACCGGGGAGCTGTTTTTT.

The CDR3 coding sequence is TGTGCCAGCAGTATGAACTTCAATCAGCCCCAGCATTTT. Protein sequence: CASSMNFNQPQHF. The rearrangement uses TRBV6-5 and TRBJ1-5; no definite D call. Germline CDR1 MNHEY, CDR2 SVGAGI. The V and J ends lost 5 bases and 3 bases respectively, with 8 bases between them. The CDR3 length is 13 residues.

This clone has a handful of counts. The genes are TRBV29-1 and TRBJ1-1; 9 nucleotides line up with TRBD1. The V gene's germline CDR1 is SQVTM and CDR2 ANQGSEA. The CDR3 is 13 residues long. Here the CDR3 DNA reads TGCAGTGGAACAGGGGGCTCTAACACTGAAGCTTTCTTT. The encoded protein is CSGTGGSNTEAFF.

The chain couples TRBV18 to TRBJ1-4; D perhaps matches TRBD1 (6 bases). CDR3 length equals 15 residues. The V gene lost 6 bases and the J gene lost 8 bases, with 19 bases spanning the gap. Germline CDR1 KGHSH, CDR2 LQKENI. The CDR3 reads CASSRETGFGEKLFF. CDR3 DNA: TGTGCCAGCTCCAGGGAGACAGGCTTCGGAGAAAAACTGTTTTTT.

The CDR3 protein is CASSAAGGQETQYF. Written as DNA, the CDR3 is TGTGCCAGCAGCGCCGCAGGGGGCCAAGAGACCCAGTACTTC. This chain uses TRBV5-6 with TRBJ2-5, with 7 nucleotides matching TRBD1. Per germline, CDR1 SGHDT and CDR2 YYEEEE. This CDR3 comprises 14 residues. V lost 4 bases and J lost 1; bases outside the gene matches: 4. The full variable domain, rest sourced from reference TRBV5-6 and TRBJ2-5, is DAGVTQSPTHLIKTRGQQVTLRCSPKSGHDTVSWYQQALGQGPQFIFQYYEEEERQRGNFPDRFSGHQFPNYSSELNVNALLLGDSALYLCASSAAGGQETQYFGPGTRLLVL.

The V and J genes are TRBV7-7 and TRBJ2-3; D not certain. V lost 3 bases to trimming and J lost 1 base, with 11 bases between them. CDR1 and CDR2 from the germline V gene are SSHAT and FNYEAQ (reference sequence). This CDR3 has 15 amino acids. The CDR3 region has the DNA TGTGCCAGCAGCTTGGGGTTGGCGGGCACAGATACGCAGTATTTT. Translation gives CASSLGLAGTDTQYF.